This entry concerns a single T cell receptor beta chain. Its target is unknown. V lost 4 bases, J lost 0 bases, and 8 bases stayed unmatched. In germline, CDR1 is SEHNR, CDR2 FQNEAQ (reference sequence). This CDR3 comprises 17 residues. These data originate in a study of graft-versus-host responses after intestinal transplantation. The repertoire was sequenced with immunoSEQ multiplex PCR; TCRdb's copy has only in-frame clones and lacks some. This table has about 93,000 clones, about 93% appearing once. This receptor was taken from a human donor who received an intestinal transplant. The gene calls are TRBV7-9 and TRBJ2-7, with 11 bases aligning to TRBD2. This sample comprised unstimulated CD8+ T cells sorted from spleen or lymph node cells, obtained before intestinal transplant. In DNA form, the CDR3 reads TGTGCCAGCAGCTCTCCGGGACTAGCGGAAATCTCCTACGAGCAGTACTTC. Translated, it gives CASSSPGLAEISYEQYF.